One and the same sample provided the 23 T cell receptor beta chains below, sequenced in a study of blood T cell repertoires in COVID-19. Sequencing used immunoSEQ multiplex PCR; TCRdb keeps in-frame clones, though not all of them. This sample has 190,000 or so clones, with about three quarters found just once. The sequenced sample consisted of peripheral blood. Every receptor here comes from a woman of 80 years or more with active or convalescent COVID-19.

The count of this clone is one. The genes are TRBV28 and TRBJ2-1; 9 bases are a match to TRBD2. Germline lookup yields CDR1 MDHEN and CDR2 SYDVKM. With V trimmed by 1 base and J by 3 bases, 7 bases remained unmatched. This CDR3 contains 17 residues. The chain's CDR3 is CASSLSRLAVNYNEQFF. In nucleotides, the CDR3 is TGTGCCAGCAGTTTATCGCGACTAGCGGTTAACTACAATGAGCAGTTCTTC.

The rearrangement joins TRBV4-1 to TRBJ1-4, with 8 bases identical to TRBD1. Germline V gene sequence: CDR1 MGHRA, CDR2 YSYEKL. J gave up 5 bases and V 4 bases, and 6 bases lay outside the gene matches. This CDR3 is 15 amino acids long. This CDR3 reads CASSPQGAINEKLFF. The CDR3 bases are TGCGCCAGCAGCCCGCAGGGGGCGATCAATGAAAAACTGTTTTTT.

The chain couples TRBV6-2 or TRBV6-3 to TRBJ2-3; maybe TRBD1 (7 bases). This CDR3 comprises 15 residues. Trimming left V 5 bases short and J 1 base short, with 13 bases between. The germline V gene encodes CDR1 MNHEY and CDR2 SVGEGT. Here the CDR3 reads CASSPRGVGTDTQYF. CDR3 in DNA: TGTGCCAGCAGTCCCAGGGGGGTGGGCACAGATACGCAGTATTTT.

The V gene is TRBV9, the J gene TRBJ1-2; D remains ambiguous. CDR3 size: 12 residues. Germline CDR1 and CDR2: SGDLS and YYNGEE. The V end lost 3 bases, the J end lost 7 bases, and 10 bases lay between the germline ends. The CDR3, as DNA: TGTGCCAGCAGCGGCCCCTCAGGTGGCTACACCTTC. Translation: CASSGPSGGYTF.

The chain uses TRBV5-1 and TRBJ2-3; the match to TRBD1 covers 10 bases. J was trimmed by 3 bases and V by 4 bases; bases with no gene match: 8. This CDR3 comprises 16 residues. Germline V gene sequence: CDR1 SGHRS, CDR2 YFSETQ. CDR3 nucleotides: TGCGCCAGCAGCGGCCGGGACAGGGGTTTGACAGATACGCAGTATTTT. This sequence encodes CASSGRDRGLTDTQYF.

V gene TRBV6-2 or TRBV6-3 combines with J gene TRBJ2-3, with 12 bases fitting TRBD2. The CDR3 consists of 18 residues. The ends lost 2 bases at V and 4 bases at J; junction bases unmatched: 10. Germline lookup yields CDR1 MNHEY and CDR2 SVGEGT. Here the CDR3 reads CASSYRQAGLAGPDTQYF. The CDR3, as DNA: TGTGCCAGCAGTTACAGGCAGGCAGGACTAGCGGGGCCAGATACGCAGTATTTT.

The chain recombines TRBV4-2 with TRBJ1-4; no definite D call. CDR1 and CDR2 (germline): LGHNA, YNFKEQ. The V gene lost 0 bases and the J gene lost 1 base, with 9 bases spanning the gap. CDR3 length equals 16 residues. The CDR3 DNA reads TGTGCCAGCAGCCAAGACAGCGGCAGAACTAATGAAAAACTGTTTTTT. It yields the protein CASSQDSGRTNEKLFF.

The J gene is TRBJ2-1, the V gene TRBV7-6, with 11 bases that match TRBD2. V shed 2 bases, J shed 7 bases, and the junction held 7 bases outside the gene matches. This CDR3 has 16 residues. Germline V gene lookup returns CDR1 SGHVS and CDR2 FNYEAQ. CDR3 residues: CASSLSRASGGNEQFF. The CDR3 coding sequence is TGTGCCAGCAGCTTATCTAGGGCTAGCGGGGGGAATGAGCAGTTCTTC. The variable domain in full, completed from reference TRBV7-6 and TRBJ2-1, reads GAGVSQSPRYKVTKRGQDVALRCDPISGHVSLYWYRQALGQGPEFLTYFNYEAQQDKSGLPNDRFSAERPEGSISTLTIQRTEQRDSAMYRCASSLSRASGGNEQFFGPGTRLTVL.

This clone was seen just once. This chain links TRBV27 with TRBJ2-1; D call uncertain. The germline gives CDR1 MNHEY, CDR2 SMNVEV (reference sequence). Trimming shortened V by 5 bases and J by 8 bases, and 10 bases separated the two germline ends. The CDR3 consists of 12 residues. In DNA, the CDR3 is TGTGCCAGCAGTCTCCCTGTCGATGAGCAGTTCTTC. Translated, it gives CASSLPVDEQFF.

The rearrangement links TRBV19 to TRBJ1-1, with 7 bases fitting TRBD1. The V and J ends lost 1 base and 1 base, in that order; junction bases with no gene match: 0. The CDR3 runs to 14 residues. CDR1 and CDR2 from the germline V gene are LNHDA and SQIVND (reference sequence). The CDR3 protein is CASSIGTGNTEAFF. The CDR3 bases are TGTGCCAGTAGTATAGGGACAGGGAACACTGAAGCTTTCTTT.

V is TRBV27 and J is TRBJ1-1, with no clear D. Germline values: CDR1 MNHEY, CDR2 SMNVEV (reference sequence). The CDR3 runs to 14 residues. V was clipped by 3 bases and J by 1 base, with 9 bases between them. The CDR3 loop reads CASSLTAGNTEAFF. The CDR3 DNA is TGTGCCAGCAGTTTGACGGCGGGGAACACTGAAGCTTTCTTT.

The chain uses TRBV28 and TRBJ1-5; a possible D gene is TRBD1 (5 bases). This CDR3 is built from 15 residues. CDR1 is MDHEN and CDR2 is SYDVKM in the germline V gene. V gave up 5 bases and J gave up 9 bases, with 20 bases separating them. CDR3 bases: TGTGCCAGCAGTGTCAGGGCCACCACCTATCGGCCCCAGCATTTT. Residues: CASSVRATTYRPQHF.

The rearrangement uses TRBV5-1 and TRBJ2-7, with 10 bases fitting TRBD1. The CDR3 runs to 14 residues. CDR1 is SGHRS and CDR2 is YFSETQ in the germline V gene. Trimming removed 7 bases from V and 5 bases from J; junction bases left unmatched: 9. The CDR3 DNA reads as TGCGCCAGCGGCCCGGGACAGGGGTTCGACGAGCAGTACTTC. This translates into CASGPGQGFDEQYF.

This chain uses TRBV3-1 (or the pseudogene TRBV3-2) with TRBJ1-6, with D unresolved. Per the germline V gene, CDR1 is LGHDT and CDR2 is YNNKEL (reference sequence). Trimming cost V 0 bases and J 7 bases, with 13 bases left between them. The CDR3 has 16 amino acids. CDR3 nucleotides: TGTGCCAGCAGCCAAGATAGCGGGATGTTCAATTCACCCCTCCACTTT. Translated, it gives CASSQDSGMFNSPLHF.

This chain connects TRBV2 to TRBJ1-2; D remains unclear. The germline CDR1 and CDR2 sequences are SNHLY and FYNNEI. The CDR3 is 15 residues long. V was trimmed by 1 base and J by 0 bases, leaving 9 bases between them. CDR3 sequence reads: CASSEGRNPNYGYTF. CDR3 sequence (DNA): TGTGCCAGCAGTGAAGGCAGAAACCCTAACTATGGCTACACCTTC.

The V gene is TRBV19, the J gene TRBJ2-2; 13 nucleotides agree with TRBD2. Germline CDR1 reads LNHDA; CDR2 reads SQIVND (reference sequence). There are 18 residues in the CDR3. V shed 6 bases, J shed 0 bases, and the junction held 7 bases outside the gene matches. In nucleotides, the CDR3 is TGTGCCAGTAGGCGACTAGCGGGGGGTCGTGCGAACACCGGGGAGCTGTTTTTT. It is translated as CASRRLAGGRANTGELFF.

This chain joins TRBV5-1 and TRBJ1-6, with 12 bases fitting TRBD1. With 7 bases clipped from V and 7 bases from J, the junction kept 9 bases outside the gene matches. CDR3 size: 16 residues. The germline V gene has CDR1 SGHRS and CDR2 YFSETQ. The chain's CDR3 is CASQTGDRGLNSPLHF. The CDR3 nucleotides are TGCGCCAGCCAGACTGGGGACAGGGGGCTAAATTCACCCCTCCACTTT.

The V call is TRBV19, the J call TRBJ1-2, with TRBD1 matching 9 bases. The junction had 5 bases not matched to a gene; V was cut back by 3 bases and J by 3 bases. CDR3 size: 15 residues. CDR1 is LNHDA and CDR2 is SQIVND in the germline V gene (reference sequence). The CDR3 DNA sequence: TGTGCCAGTAGTATTGGGACAGGGCCCCACTATGGCTACACCTTC. Amino acid sequence: CASSIGTGPHYGYTF.

The chain links TRBV11-2 to TRBJ1-1; D not certain. Germline loops: CDR1 SGHAT, CDR2 FQNNGV. V lost 5 bases and J lost 2, with 9 bases in between. The CDR3 has 13 amino acids. The CDR3 here is CASSPFLNTEAFF. CDR3 coding DNA: TGTGCCAGCAGCCCCTTCCTAAACACTGAAGCTTTCTTT.

The chain employs TRBV5-6 and TRBJ2-7; TRBD2 aligns across 8 bases. Per the germline V gene, CDR1 is SGHDT and CDR2 is YYEEEE. The CDR3 runs to 14 residues. Trimming removed 4 bases from V and 2 bases from J; junction bases left unmatched: 5. In DNA form, the CDR3 reads TGTGCCAGCAGCCGGACCGGGGGGGCCTACGAGCAGTACTTC. This translates into CASSRTGGAYEQYF.

The V gene is TRBV7-9, the J gene TRBJ1-2; 7 bases are a match to TRBD1. CDR1 is SEHNR, CDR2 FQNEAQ, per germline (reference sequence). There are 14 residues in the CDR3. V shed 7 bases, J shed 1 base, and the junction held 6 bases outside the gene matches. The CDR3 sequence: CASNIQGVNYGYTF. CDR3 sequence (DNA): TGTGCCAGCAACATCCAGGGGGTTAACTATGGCTACACCTTC.

V is TRBV27 and J is TRBJ1-6, with D unresolved. Trimming left V 4 bases short and J 0 bases short, with 10 bases between. Germline V gene lookup returns CDR1 MNHEY and CDR2 SMNVEV (reference sequence). This CDR3 spans 16 amino acids. CDR3 amino acids: CASSWAQSSYNSPLHF. The CDR3 region has the DNA TGTGCCAGCAGTTGGGCCCAGAGCTCCTATAATTCACCCCTCCACTTT.

The V and J genes are TRBV18 and TRBJ2-7, with TRBD1 matching over 10 bases. The CDR3 covers 15 residues. J lost 3 bases, V lost 3 bases, and 5 bases had no gene match. CDR1 is KGHSH, CDR2 LQKENI, per germline. Here the CDR3 DNA reads TGTGCCAGCTCACCCTCAGGACAGGGGGTCTACGAGCAGTACTTC. It codes for CASSPSGQGVYEQYF.